One and the same sample provided the 26 T cell receptor beta chains below, sequenced in a study of beta chain features in type 1 diabetes. Sequencing targeted expressed TCRB transcripts, as all isolated RNA had been reverse transcribed. This table comes from immunoSEQ multiplex PCR, and its TCRdb copy is limited to in-frame clones, with some not included. The sample includes hundreds of thousands of clones, around 15% of them seen just once. Material: naive CD4+ T cells from blood. The receptors stem from a man aged 18 to 30 in good health.

The chain combines TRBV10-3 with TRBJ1-3; 9 bases match TRBD1. CDR1 and CDR2 (germline): ENHRY, SYGVKD. J was trimmed by 0 bases and V by 5 bases; bases with no gene match: 5. This CDR3 is 16 amino acids long. The CDR3 DNA reads TGTGCCATCAGTATCGGGACAGGGATCTCTGGAAACACCATATATTTT. Residues: CAISIGTGISGNTIYF.

The CDR3 DNA reads as TGTGCCAGCAGTTTAAAGATCATGGTCTCCTACGAGCAGTACTTC. It translates to CASSLKIMVSYEQYF. The chain is built from TRBV28 and TRBJ2-7; no firm D call. V was clipped by 2 bases and J by 0 bases, with 11 bases between them. From germline, CDR1 is MDHEN and CDR2 SYDVKM. The CDR3 loop spans 15 amino acids.

This clone was detected a few times. The chain employs TRBV7-9 and TRBJ1-4; tentative D call: TRBD1 (5 bases). V was trimmed by 8 bases and J by 8 bases, leaving 9 bases between them. The CDR3 is 11 amino acids. Germline values: CDR1 SEHNR, CDR2 FQNEAQ (reference sequence). This chain's CDR3 is CASWEGEKLFF. In nucleotides, the CDR3 is TGTGCCAGCTGGGAGGGGGAAAAACTGTTTTTT.

This clone was recorded a few times. Other DNA sequences in the sample encode the same CDR3. This chain uses TRBV29-1 with TRBJ1-5; D is undetermined. Trimming removed 2 bases from V and 1 base from J, with 6 bases in between. The CDR3 loop spans 13 amino acids. CDR1 and CDR2 from the germline V gene are SQVTM and ANQGSEA. The CDR3 nucleotides are TGCAGCGTTGAACTCGGGAGCAATCAGCCCCAGCATTTT. Protein: CSVELGSNQPQHF.

The chain links TRBV7-9 to TRBJ1-2; D might be TRBD1 (5 bases). The CDR3 is made up of 15 amino acids. V gave up 7 bases and J gave up 4 bases, with 19 bases separating them. Per germline, CDR1 SEHNR and CDR2 FQNEAQ (reference sequence). The CDR3 DNA is TGTGCCAGCACCCCTTTGGGGGAGGGCCGCTATGGCTACACCTTC. Translating it yields CASTPLGEGRYGYTF.

The V and J genes are TRBV28 and TRBJ2-5, with D hard to call. V was pared by 6 bases and J by 4 bases, with 6 bases between. Germline lookup yields CDR1 MDHEN and CDR2 SYDVKM. The CDR3 length is 11 residues. CDR3 DNA: TGTGCCAGCAGCCGTAGAGAGACCCAGTACTTC. It codes for CASSRRETQYF.

The V call is TRBV7-2, the J call TRBJ1-2; weak D call: TRBD1 (5 bases). Germline assignment: CDR1 SGHTA and CDR2 FQGNSA. The CDR3 runs to 15 residues. The germline V and J ends were trimmed by 5 bases and 3 bases, with 16 bases remaining between them. The CDR3, as DNA: TGTGCCAGCAGCCCGCCCAATTGGGGGTACTATGGCTACACCTTC. It specifies CASSPPNWGYYGYTF.

This clone has more than one count but fewer than ten. This rearrangement joins TRBV9 to TRBJ2-5, with TRBD2 identical over 7 bases. V lost 0 bases to trimming and J lost 2 bases; unmatched junction nucleotides: 10. CDR1 is SGDLS, CDR2 YYNGEE, per germline. CDR3 size: 17 residues. In DNA, the CDR3 is TGTGCCAGCAGCGTAGGGGTACCAGCGGGGCGGCAAGAGACCCAGTACTTC. Translation: CASSVGVPAGRQETQYF.

The V and J genes are TRBV5-4 and TRBJ1-6, with a weak D call TRBD1 (6 bases). CDR1 is SGHNT and CDR2 is YYREEE in the germline V gene (reference sequence). This CDR3 comprises 14 residues. V lost 5 bases and J lost 5, with 11 bases in between. CDR3 sequence (DNA): TGTGCCAGCAGGCAGGGGTTTGATAATTCACCCCTCCACTTT. Protein: CASRQGFDNSPLHF.

The V gene is TRBV7-9, the J gene TRBJ1-3; possible D gene TRBD1, 5 bases. CDR3 length: 14 amino acids. CDR1 SEHNR and CDR2 FQNEAQ come from the germline V gene (reference sequence). Trimming left V 1 base short and J 6 bases short, with 10 bases between. This CDR3 reads CASSLEGLINTIYF. CDR3 DNA: TGTGCCAGCAGCTTAGAGGGACTGATAAACACCATATATTTT.

A few counts support this clone. The chain recombines TRBV13 with TRBJ2-5; 14 bases agree with TRBD2. Germline V gene sequence: CDR1 PRHDT, CDR2 FYEKMQ (reference sequence). The CDR3 runs 15 residues. Trimming cost V 2 bases and J 7 bases; bases outside gene matches: 3. Here the CDR3 reads CASSLRLAGGLTQYF. CDR3 nucleotide sequence: TGTGCCAGCAGCTTAAGACTAGCGGGAGGGCTGACCCAGTACTTC.

The chain joins TRBV6-6 to TRBJ1-3, with 11 bases lining up with TRBD1. Germline CDR1 reads MNHNY; CDR2 reads SVGAGI (reference sequence). J lost 6 bases, V lost 5 bases, and 9 bases had no gene match. This CDR3 spans 16 amino acids. CDR3 DNA: TGTGCCAGCAGTGTCTGGGACAGGGGGAATAAAAACACCATATATTTT. This codes for CASSVWDRGNKNTIYF.

The chain has TRBV5-4 and TRBJ2-3; possible D gene TRBD2, 5 bases. This CDR3 has 14 residues. Trimming removed 1 base from V and 2 bases from J, with 8 bases in between. Germline lookup yields CDR1 SGHNT and CDR2 YYREEE (reference sequence). For the CDR3, the DNA is TGTGCCAGCAGCTTGAAGCGGTCCACAGATACGCAGTATTTT. Amino acids: CASSLKRSTDTQYF.

This clone was seen a handful of times. This sequence joins TRBV7-3 and TRBJ2-2; TRBD1 is a possible D gene (6 bases). CDR1 and CDR2 (germline): SGHTA, FQGTGA. The CDR3 sequence is 16 residues long. Deletions cut 6 bases from V and 0 bases from J, with 14 bases between. Here the CDR3 DNA reads TGTGCCAGCAGTATAAGAGGACAGACGAACACCGGGGAGCTGTTTTTT. It specifies CASSIRGQTNTGELFF. The variable domain in full, with the rest retrieved from reference TRBV7-3 and TRBJ2-2, is GAGVSQTPSNKVTEKGKYVELRCDPISGHTALYWYRQSLGQGPEFLIYFQGTGAADDSGLPNDRFFAVRPEGSVSTLKIQRTERGDSAVYLCASSIRGQTNTGELFFGEGSRLTVL.

This clone was counted a few times. The chain uses TRBV19 and TRBJ2-1; D may be TRBD2 (6 bases). V was pared by 1 base and J by 4 bases, with 14 bases between. The V gene's germline CDR1 is LNHDA and CDR2 SQIVND (reference sequence). CDR3 length equals 16 residues. This CDR3 is CASSIVSRDLYNEQFF. The DNA of the CDR3 is TGTGCCAGTAGTATAGTTTCCCGGGACTTGTACAATGAGCAGTTCTTC. The whole variable domain, remainder taken from reference TRBV19 and TRBJ2-1, is DGGITQSPKYLFRKEGQNVTLSCEQNLNHDAMYWYRQDPGQGLRLIYYSQIVNDFQKGDIAEGYSVSREKKESFPLTVTSAQKNPTAFYLCASSIVSRDLYNEQFFGPGTRLTVL.

The gene calls are TRBV5-4 and TRBJ2-3; 8 positions agree with TRBD2. CDR1 SGHNT and CDR2 YYREEE come from the germline V gene (reference sequence). The CDR3 spans 15 residues. V shed 1 base, J shed 2 bases, and the junction held 3 bases outside the gene matches. CDR3 loop: CASSLTSGYTDTQYF. The CDR3 coding sequence is TGTGCCAGCAGCTTGACTAGCGGATACACAGATACGCAGTATTTT.

The chain employs TRBV19 and TRBJ2-1; 8 bases are shared with TRBD2. Germline CDR1 reads LNHDA; CDR2 reads SQIVND (reference sequence). Trimming at V came to 4 bases and at J to 4 bases, leaving 9 bases not matched to a gene. The CDR3 covers 16 residues. The CDR3 loop reads CASSTPTGGRYNEQFF. Here the CDR3 DNA reads TGTGCCAGTAGTACCCCAACGGGCGGGAGGTACAATGAGCAGTTCTTC.

CDR3 region: CASSLAQWTEAFF. As DNA, the CDR3 is TGTGCCAGCAGCTTGGCACAATGGACTGAAGCTTTCTTT. The V call is TRBV11-2, the J call TRBJ1-1, with D unresolved. There are 13 residues in the CDR3. CDR1 SGHAT and CDR2 FQNNGV come from the germline V gene. V was cut by 3 bases and J by 5 bases, with 10 bases left in between.

CDR3 DNA: TGTGCCAGCAGTTTCGAGACTAGCGGGGGTTGGGTAGATACGCAGTATTTT. It specifies CASSFETSGGWVDTQYF. The genes are TRBV28 and TRBJ2-3; 12 bases are shared with TRBD2. There are 17 residues in the CDR3. Per germline, CDR1 MDHEN and CDR2 SYDVKM. With V trimmed by 3 bases and J by 5 bases, 9 bases remained unmatched.

This clone has a handful of counts. The rearrangement uses TRBV5-4 and TRBJ2-7; 10 nucleotides align to TRBD2. Germline lookup yields CDR1 SGHNT and CDR2 YYREEE (reference sequence). The V gene end was trimmed by 5 bases and the J gene end by 3 bases; junction bases not matched to a gene: 11. This CDR3 region has 16 residues. CDR3 sequence reads: CASRSSLAGSDYEQYF. The CDR3 coding sequence is TGTGCCAGCAGGTCTTCACTAGCGGGATCAGACTACGAGCAGTACTTC.

The chain recombines TRBV9 with TRBJ2-7, with TRBD2 matching 13 bases. With 3 bases clipped from V and 5 bases from J, the junction kept 5 bases outside the gene matches. Germline V gene data show CDR1 as SGDLS and CDR2 as YYNGEE. The CDR3 loop spans 15 amino acids. The CDR3 bases are TGTGCCAGCAGCGCAGGACTAGCGGGGGTCAACGAGCAGTACTTC. Its protein product is CASSAGLAGVNEQYF.

The V gene is TRBV4-2, the J gene TRBJ1-1, with 8 positions matching TRBD1. The J segment lost 14 bases and the V segment lost 4 bases, leaving 18 bases of the junction unmatched. The CDR3 spans 15 residues. CDR1 LGHNA and CDR2 YNFKEQ come from the germline V gene. The chain's CDR3 is CASSPPGAGQGITFF. The CDR3 nucleotides read TGTGCCAGCAGCCCGCCGGGTGCCGGACAGGGAATCACCTTCTTT.

The gene calls are TRBV11-3 and TRBJ2-2; D perhaps matches TRBD2 (6 bases). V gave up 4 bases and J gave up 7 bases, with 10 bases separating them. Germline loops: CDR1 SGHNT, CDR2 YENEEA. CDR3 length equals 13 residues. For the CDR3, the DNA is TGTGCCAGCAGCTACGGAGGGGACGGGGAGCTGTTTTTT. It codes for CASSYGGDGELFF.

Concerning this clone: The sample has other DNA sequences that encode this CDR3 too. The chain joins TRBV19 to TRBJ2-7; no clear D gene. Germline V gene data show CDR1 as LNHDA and CDR2 as SQIVND (reference sequence). The CDR3 covers 13 residues. Trimming stripped 1 base from V and 4 bases from J, with 8 bases between. CDR3 in amino acids: CASSIVGSYEQYF. In DNA form, the CDR3 reads TGTGCCAGTAGTATAGTCGGCTCGTACGAGCAGTACTTC.

The chain combines TRBV27 with TRBJ2-1; 8 bases are a match to TRBD1. J lost 3 bases, V lost 7 bases, and 8 bases had no gene match. The CDR3 runs 15 residues. The germline V gene encodes CDR1 MNHEY and CDR2 SMNVEV (reference sequence). CDR3 region: CASKTRGLNYNEQFF. The CDR3 DNA follows: TGTGCCAGCAAAACCAGGGGGCTGAACTACAATGAGCAGTTCTTC.

The chain recombines TRBV28 with TRBJ1-4, with 8 positions matching TRBD1. J lost 2 bases, V lost 5 bases, and 10 bases had no gene match. Germline lookup yields CDR1 MDHEN and CDR2 SYDVKM. The CDR3 extends over 17 amino acids. The CDR3 DNA is TGTGCCAGCAGTGGCCGCGACAGGGGATCTACTAATGAAAAACTGTTTTTT. It encodes CASSGRDRGSTNEKLFF.